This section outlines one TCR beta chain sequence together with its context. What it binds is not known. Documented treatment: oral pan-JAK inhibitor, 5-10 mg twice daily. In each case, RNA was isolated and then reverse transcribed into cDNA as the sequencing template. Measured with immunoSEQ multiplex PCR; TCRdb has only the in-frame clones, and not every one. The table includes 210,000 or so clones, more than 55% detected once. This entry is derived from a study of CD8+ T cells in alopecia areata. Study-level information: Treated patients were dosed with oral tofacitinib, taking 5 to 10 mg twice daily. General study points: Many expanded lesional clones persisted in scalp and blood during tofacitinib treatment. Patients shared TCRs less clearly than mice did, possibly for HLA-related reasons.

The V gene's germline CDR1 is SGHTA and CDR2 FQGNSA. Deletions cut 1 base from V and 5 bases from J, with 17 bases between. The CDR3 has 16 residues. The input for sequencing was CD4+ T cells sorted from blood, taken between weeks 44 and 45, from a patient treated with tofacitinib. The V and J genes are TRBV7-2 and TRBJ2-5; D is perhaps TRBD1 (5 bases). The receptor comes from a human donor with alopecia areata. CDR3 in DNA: TGTGCCAGCAGCTTAGTCGTGGCAGGGTTCGGGGAGACCCAGTACTTC. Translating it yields CASSLVVAGFGETQYF.